A selection of T cell receptor beta chains follows, all from one sample in a study of beta chain features in type 1 diabetes. Assay: immunoSEQ multiplex PCR; the TCRdb copy retains only in-frame clones and omits some. The table records about half a million clones, 30% of them present only once. Sequenced material: naive CD4+ T cells from blood. The receptors come from a young man in good health. Each CDR3 is given with its conserved first and last residue. The D gene is left open where the match is weak. The listing skips clone size in some rows; elsewhere it reads once, few, many or a size class.

D gene: NA
CDR3 length: 15
V gene: TRBV5-6
clone size: NA
J gene: TRBJ2-2
CDR3 protein: CASSGGALNTGELFF
CDR3 DNA: TGTGCCAGCAGCGGTGGTGCACTGAACACCGGGGAGCTGTTTTTT

D gene: TRBD1
CDR3 length: 14
V gene: TRBV25-1
clone size: NA
J gene: TRBJ2-5
CDR3 protein: CASWVTGVRETQYF
CDR3 DNA: TGTGCCTCATGGGTTACAGGGGTCAGGGAGACCCAGTACTTC

D gene: NA
CDR3 length: 12
V gene: TRBV5-6
clone size: NA
J gene: TRBJ2-7
CDR3 protein: CASSFGGYEQYF
CDR3 DNA: TGTGCCAGCAGCTTCGGGGGCTACGAGCAGTACTTC

D gene: NA
CDR3 length: 14
V gene: TRBV2
clone size: NA
J gene: TRBJ2-6
CDR3 protein: CASTPVAGANVLTF
CDR3 DNA: TGTGCCAGCACCCCGGTCGCTGGGGCCAACGTCCTGACTTTC

D gene: NA
CDR3 length: 13
V gene: TRBV29-1
clone size: NA
J gene: TRBJ2-2
CDR3 protein: CSVTGPGTGELFF
CDR3 DNA: TGCAGCGTTACCGGACCGGGGACCGGGGAGCTGTTTTTT

D gene: NA
CDR3 length: 15
V gene: TRBV6-6
clone size: NA
J gene: TRBJ1-1
CDR3 protein: CASSYRATVGTEAFF
CDR3 DNA: TGTGCCAGCAGTTACAGAGCGACAGTGGGAACTGAAGCTTTCTTT

D gene: NA
CDR3 length: 11
V gene: TRBV7-8
clone size: NA
J gene: TRBJ2-5
CDR3 protein: CASSPQETQYF
CDR3 DNA: TGTGCCAGCAGCCCCCAAGAGACCCAGTACTTC

D gene: NA
CDR3 length: 14
V gene: TRBV30
clone size: NA
J gene: TRBJ1-2
CDR3 protein: CAWRDTLILAGYTF
CDR3 DNA: TGTGCCTGGAGAGACACCCTCATCCTGGCTGGCTACACCTTC

D gene: NA
CDR3 length: 13
V gene: TRBV7-9
clone size: few
J gene: TRBJ1-5
CDR3 protein: CASSLEENQPQHF
CDR3 DNA: TGTGCCAGCAGCTTAGAGGAAAATCAGCCCCAGCATTTT

D gene: TRBD1
CDR3 length: 15
V gene: TRBV7-8
clone size: few
J gene: TRBJ1-4
CDR3 protein: CASSQGDRGIEKLFF
CDR3 DNA: TGTGCCAGCAGCCAGGGGGACAGGGGAATAGAAAAACTGTTTTTT

D gene: NA
CDR3 length: 10
V gene: TRBV29-1
clone size: NA
J gene: TRBJ2-1
CDR3 protein: CSVGTNEQFF
CDR3 DNA: TGCAGCGTTGGCACCAATGAGCAGTTCTTC

D gene: NA
CDR3 length: 13
V gene: TRBV29-1
clone size: few
J gene: TRBJ2-4
CDR3 protein: CSVGQGEKNIQYF
CDR3 DNA: TGCAGCGTTGGGCAGGGCGAGAAAAACATTCAGTACTTC

D gene: TRBD2
CDR3 length: 20
V gene: TRBV4-2
clone size: NA
J gene: TRBJ2-1
CDR3 protein: CASSQELSSGNERRFDEQFF
CDR3 DNA: TGTGCCAGCAGCCAAGAGTTGAGTAGCGGGAACGAGCGAAGGTTCGATGAGCAGTTCTTC

D gene: TRBD2
CDR3 length: 15
V gene: TRBV7-9
clone size: NA
J gene: TRBJ2-3
CDR3 protein: CASSREASGRGTQYF
CDR3 DNA: TGTGCCAGCAGCCGGGAGGCTAGCGGGAGAGGTACGCAGTATTTT

D gene: NA
CDR3 length: 11
V gene: TRBV20-1
clone size: NA
J gene: TRBJ2-1
CDR3 protein: CSAAALNEQFF
CDR3 DNA: TGCAGTGCTGCGGCTCTCAATGAGCAGTTCTTC

D gene: TRBD2
CDR3 length: 14
V gene: TRBV19
clone size: few
J gene: TRBJ2-3
CDR3 protein: CASRRLAGTDTQYF
CDR3 DNA: TGTGCCAGTCGCCGACTAGCGGGGACAGATACGCAGTATTTT

D gene: NA
CDR3 length: 15
V gene: TRBV5-1
clone size: NA
J gene: TRBJ2-7
CDR3 protein: CASSLGPVISYEQYF
CDR3 DNA: TGCGCCAGCAGCTTGGGGCCAGTCATCTCCTACGAGCAGTACTTC

D gene: NA
CDR3 length: 16
V gene: TRBV7-6
clone size: NA
J gene: TRBJ2-3
CDR3 protein: CASRLGLGGKPDTQYF
CDR3 DNA: TGTGCCAGCAGATTAGGTTTAGGCGGAAAACCAGATACGCAGTATTTT

D gene: NA
CDR3 length: 14
V gene: TRBV10-3
clone size: NA
J gene: TRBJ2-7
CDR3 protein: CAISSTPLTYEQYF
CDR3 DNA: TGTGCCATCAGCTCCACTCCTCTGACCTACGAGCAGTACTTC

D gene: NA
CDR3 length: 13
V gene: TRBV9
clone size: NA
J gene: TRBJ2-1
CDR3 protein: CASSPNPRGEQFF
CDR3 DNA: TGTGCCAGCAGCCCGAACCCGCGAGGTGAGCAGTTCTTC

D gene: NA
CDR3 length: 15
V gene: TRBV5-1
clone size: NA
J gene: TRBJ2-1
CDR3 protein: CASSVRLPREDEQFF
CDR3 DNA: TGCGCCAGCAGCGTCCGACTCCCCCGAGAAGATGAGCAGTTCTTC

D gene: NA
CDR3 length: 12
V gene: TRBV7-2
clone size: NA
J gene: TRBJ2-3
CDR3 protein: CASRMTTDTQYF
CDR3 DNA: TGTGCCAGCAGGATGACCACAGATACGCAGTATTTT

D gene: TRBD2
CDR3 length: 13
V gene: TRBV29-1
clone size: NA
J gene: TRBJ2-1
CDR3 protein: CSVRLAAYNEQFF
CDR3 DNA: TGCAGCGTTCGACTAGCGGCCTACAATGAGCAGTTCTTC

D gene: NA
CDR3 length: 15
V gene: TRBV14
clone size: NA
J gene: TRBJ2-7
CDR3 protein: CASSQVTGAPREQYF
CDR3 DNA: TGTGCCAGCAGCCAAGTGACGGGAGCCCCCCGCGAGCAGTACTTC

D gene: NA
CDR3 length: 14
V gene: TRBV15
clone size: NA
J gene: TRBJ2-7
CDR3 protein: CATSRDKSANEQYF
CDR3 DNA: TGTGCCACCAGCAGAGATAAGTCGGCTAACGAGCAGTACTTC

D gene: TRBD1
CDR3 length: 14
V gene: TRBV29-1
clone size: NA
J gene: TRBJ1-1
CDR3 protein: CSVARTGRDTEAFF
CDR3 DNA: TGCAGCGTTGCAAGGACAGGGAGGGACACTGAAGCTTTCTTT

D gene: TRBD1
CDR3 length: 15
V gene: TRBV7-2
clone size: few
J gene: TRBJ2-5
CDR3 protein: CASSASGQEQETQYF
CDR3 DNA: TGTGCCAGCAGCGCTTCGGGACAGGAGCAAGAGACCCAGTACTTC